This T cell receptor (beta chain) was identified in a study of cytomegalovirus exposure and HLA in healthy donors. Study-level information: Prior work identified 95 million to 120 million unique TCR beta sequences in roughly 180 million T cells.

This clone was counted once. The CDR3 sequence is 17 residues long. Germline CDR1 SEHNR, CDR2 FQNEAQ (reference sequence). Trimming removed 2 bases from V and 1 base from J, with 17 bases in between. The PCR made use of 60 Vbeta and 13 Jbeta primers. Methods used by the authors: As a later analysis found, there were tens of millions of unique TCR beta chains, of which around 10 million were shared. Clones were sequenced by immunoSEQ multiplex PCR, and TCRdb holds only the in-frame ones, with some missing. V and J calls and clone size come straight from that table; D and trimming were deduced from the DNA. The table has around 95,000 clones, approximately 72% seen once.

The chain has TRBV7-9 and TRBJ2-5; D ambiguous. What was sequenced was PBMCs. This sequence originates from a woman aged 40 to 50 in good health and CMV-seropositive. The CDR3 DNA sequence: TGTGCCAGCAGCTTAAGTTTGGCTAGACCCTCCCAAGAGACCCAGTACTTC. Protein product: CASSLSLARPSQETQYF.